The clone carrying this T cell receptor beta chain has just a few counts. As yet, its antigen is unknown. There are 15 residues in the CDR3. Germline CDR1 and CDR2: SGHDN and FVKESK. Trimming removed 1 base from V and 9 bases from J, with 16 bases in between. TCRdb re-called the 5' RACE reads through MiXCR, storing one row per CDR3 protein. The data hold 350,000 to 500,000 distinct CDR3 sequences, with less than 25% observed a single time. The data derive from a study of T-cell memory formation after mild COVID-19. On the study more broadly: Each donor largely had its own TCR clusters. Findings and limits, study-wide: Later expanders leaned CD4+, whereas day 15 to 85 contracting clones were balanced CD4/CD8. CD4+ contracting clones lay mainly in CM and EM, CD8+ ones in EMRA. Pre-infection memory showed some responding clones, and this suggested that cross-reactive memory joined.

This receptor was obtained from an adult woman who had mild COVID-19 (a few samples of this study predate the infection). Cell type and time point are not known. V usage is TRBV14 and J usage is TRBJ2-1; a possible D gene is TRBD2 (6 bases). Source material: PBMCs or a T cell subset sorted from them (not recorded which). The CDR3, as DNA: TGTGCCAGCAGCCAAGTCCCGTCCTTGGAGGGTGAGCAGTTCTTC. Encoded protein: CASSQVPSLEGEQFF.